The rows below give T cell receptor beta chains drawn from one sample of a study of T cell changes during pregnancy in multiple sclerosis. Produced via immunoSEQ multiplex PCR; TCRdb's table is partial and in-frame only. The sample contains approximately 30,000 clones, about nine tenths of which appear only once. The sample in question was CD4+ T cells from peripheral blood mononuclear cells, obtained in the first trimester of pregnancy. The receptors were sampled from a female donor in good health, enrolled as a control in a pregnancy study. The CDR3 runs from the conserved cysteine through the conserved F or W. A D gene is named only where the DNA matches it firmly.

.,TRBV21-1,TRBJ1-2,TGTGCCAGCAGCAATCGACAGGGGGAGAATGGCTACACCTTC,CASSNRQGENGYTF
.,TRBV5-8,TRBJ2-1,TGTGCCAGCAGCTTGGAAGTAGCCCTAGGCTCCTACAATGAGCAGTTCTTC,CASSLEVALGSYNEQFF
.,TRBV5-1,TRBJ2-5,TGCGCCAGCAGCTTGTGGGGGGACAGCCAAGAGACCCAGTACTTC,CASSLWGDSQETQYF
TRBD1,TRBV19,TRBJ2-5,TGTGCCAGTAGTGGACAGGACGAAGAGACCCAGTACTTC,CASSGQDEETQYF
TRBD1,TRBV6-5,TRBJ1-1,TGTGCCAGCATCCGACAGGGGTTGAGGAGCACTGAAGCTTTCTTT,CASIRQGLRSTEAFF
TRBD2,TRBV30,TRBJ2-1,TGTGCCTGCACACGGGGGGGTTCCTACAATGAGCAGTTCTTC,CACTRGGSYNEQFF
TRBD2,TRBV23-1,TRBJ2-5,TGCGCCAGCCCAACCCACGGACTAGCGGGAATCCAACAAGAGACCCAGTACTTC,CASPTHGLAGIQQETQYF
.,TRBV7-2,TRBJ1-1,TGTGCCAGCAGCTTATTGGCCAGCGCCTCTGAAGCTTTCTTT,CASSLLASASEAFF
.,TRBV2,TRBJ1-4,TGTGCCAGCACGGGGGGAGATAATGAAAAACTGTTTTTT,CASTGGDNEKLFF
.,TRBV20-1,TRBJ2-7,TGCAGTGCTAGTTTAGACTACGAGCAGTACTTC,CSASLDYEQYF
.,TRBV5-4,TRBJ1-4,TGTGCCAGCAGCGTCGGACAGAGCAGCGGTGAAAAACTGTTTTTT,CASSVGQSSGEKLFF
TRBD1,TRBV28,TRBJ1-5,TGTGCCAGTCTGGACAGGGGGCTCCCCCTTAATCAGCCCCAGCATTTT,CASLDRGLPLNQPQHF
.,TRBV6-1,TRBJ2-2,TGTGCCAGCAGTGAATCGCGGAACACCGGGGAGCTGTTTTTT,CASSESRNTGELFF
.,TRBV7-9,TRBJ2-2,TGTGCCAGCACCCCGAGGGTTAACACCGGGGAGCTGTTTTTT,CASTPRVNTGELFF
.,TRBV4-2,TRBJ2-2,TGTGCCAGCAGCGACCCACGAGGACAGTCCGGGGAGCTGTTTTTT,CASSDPRGQSGELFF
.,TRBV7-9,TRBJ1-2,TGTGCCAGCAGCTTACCCCGGTGGGCAGGGCCCACTTTAGTCGATGGCTACACCTTC,CASSLPRWAGPTLVDGYTF